This paragraph reports one T cell receptor (beta chain). This clone is a singleton in its sample. Its specific antigen is unknown. The DNA is omitted, as the CDR3 cannot be located on it reliably, and the CDR3 follows TCRdb's listing. The cysteine opens and the phenylalanine closes a CDR3 of 14 amino acids. Looking up the germline V gene yields CDR1 SQVTM and CDR2 ANQGSEA. These data are taken from a study of a mutant IDH1 vaccine in newly diagnosed glioma listed by TCRdb under 2021. For the study in its entirety: Of the 25 to 35 patients who were treated, around 62% were male and around 40% were female, and the mean age was about 40 years. Longitudinal TCRB deep sequencing was performed for 20 to 30 treated patients wherever samples were available for exploratory analyses. Peripheral blood samples were drawn at six visits, namely V03 (baseline), V05, V07, V10, V12 and V13. Before enrollment, patients had received standard therapy of radiotherapy alone, temozolomide alone, or radiochemotherapy with temozolomide; most received the combination.

Receptor amplification or capture employed the immunoSEQ multiplex PCR assay. Following the manufacturer's protocol, the hsTCRB Kit was used to amplify rearranged TCR beta chain sequences. Sequencing of TCRB libraries was carried out on an Illumina MiSeq. Per the source publication's procedure: Demultiplexing, trimming and gene mapping were performed with the kit vendor's proprietary platform. TCRdb stores this immuneACCESS table with in-frame sequences only. Part of the clones is absent; in the studies checked, under half of the shortfall reflects unresolved V genes, and no reason is known for the rest. D and trimming come from the DNA, and the V and J calls and clone size come from that table. This sample comprises around 100,000 clones, approximately 80% of them detected only once. Roughly 5% of the sample belongs to the ten largest clones. Findings and caveats that apply to the study as a whole: No apparent relationship was observed between pseudoprogression and alterations in the top peripheral T cell clonotypes detected by TCRB sequencing. According to the authors, sample limitations meant that analyses of patient blood samples could not be reproduced. Immune responses induced by the vaccine were seen in about 93% of patients across multiple MHC alleles. Selection of PBMC samples for TCRB deep sequencing was based on availability.

The meaning of the sample's time point label: baseline, week 1 (first vaccination visit). The treatment or condition label of this sample denotes: pre-vaccination baseline after standard-of-care therapy. The donors had newly diagnosed IDH1-mutant astrocytomas of WHO grade 3 or 4 that showed loss of nuclear ATRX. The samples were drawn from NOA16, a multicentre, single-arm, open-label phase I trial in Germany that tested a mutant IDH1 peptide vaccine in humans for the first time. Blood drawn at visit V03 was used as the baseline sample for immunogenicity testing. The DNeasy Blood and Tissue Kit was used to extract genomic DNA from EDTA blood for TCRB sequencing.

Here the sequenced sample was PBMCs, taken from a glioma patient treated with radiotherapy, temozolomide or both. This receptor was taken from a man aged 35 to 55 with glioma. Some clones in this sample may be carry-over from other donors' samples. The chain couples TRBV29-1 to TRBJ1-4; the table's D call of TRBD1 was not tested on the DNA. The CDR3 region has the sequence CSVGSGQGSEKLFF.